The source of this T cell receptor beta chain is a study of cytomegalovirus exposure and HLA in healthy donors. Concerning this clone itself: The antigen is unknown.

General study findings and limits: The authors enumerated around 150 TCR beta chains as linked to cytomegalovirus.

Some clones are missing from TCRdb's copy, which holds only in-frame ones; the method was immunoSEQ multiplex PCR. Here the sample spans about 73,000 clones, approximately 95% being singletons. The CDR3 sequence is 16 residues long. V shed 0 bases and J 4 bases; nucleotides not matched to a gene: 6. CDR1 and CDR2 (germline): WNHNN, SYGVQD (reference sequence). This TCR was sampled from a man aged 18 to 29 in good health and CMV-seronegative. The V call is TRBV10-1, the J call TRBJ2-7; 10 positions agree with TRBD1. The sample taken for sequencing was PBMCs. The CDR3 here is CASSESGTGDEYEQYF. The CDR3 DNA reads TGCGCCAGCAGTGAGTCGGGGACAGGGGATGAGTACGAGCAGTACTTC.